A single sample gave rise to the 28 T cell receptor beta chains below, sequenced in a study of T cells in Graves' hyperthyroidism and ophthalmopathy. There were TCR beta CDR3 regions amplified from RNA transcripts. Researchers ran a first-round RT-PCR on the TCR CDR3 using the HTBI primer set. TCRdb processed the multiplex PCR reads anew with MiXCR; each CDR3 protein has one entry. The repertoire has under 300,000 distinct CDR3 sequences, 13% to 15% of them found once; the top ten carry roughly 15%. Material: blood. The source is a woman aged 35 to 49 with Graves' hyperthyroidism that later progressed to Graves' ophthalmopathy.

This clonotype occurred many times. This chain connects TRBV30 to TRBJ1-1, with D uncertain. The CDR3 runs to 12 residues. Per germline, CDR1 GTSNPN and CDR2 SVGIG (reference sequence). Trimming took off 0 bases at V and 2 bases at J, with 4 bases between the two ends. The CDR3 here is CAWSVRNTEAFF. The CDR3 DNA is TGTGCCTGGAGTGTACGAAACACTGAAGCTTTCTTT.

The sample holds a few counts of this clonotype. Sequence at one end of the junction differs from germline and may be a read error. The V gene is TRBV7-9, the J gene TRBJ2-2; possible D gene TRBD1, 6 bases. CDR3 length: 18 amino acids. CDR1 is SEHNR and CDR2 is FQNEAQ in the germline V gene (reference sequence). CDR3 region: CACSFTSGQKTNTGELFF. As DNA, the CDR3 is TGTGCCTGCAGCTTTACTTCGGGACAAAAGACGAACACCGGGGAGCTGTTTTTT.

As to this clonotype: A much larger clone sits a single nucleotide away, making a read error possible. CDR3 amino acids: CASIVGGTQYF. The CDR3 DNA sequence: TGTGCCAGCATCGTCGGGGGTACGCAGTATTTT. This chain links TRBV28 with TRBJ2-3; D is possibly TRBD2 (6 bases). CDR3 length: 11 amino acids. The V gene lost 7 bases and the J gene lost 8 bases, with 10 bases spanning the gap. Germline V gene lookup returns CDR1 MDHEN and CDR2 SYDVKM.

This clonotype has a handful of counts. The chain has TRBV19 and TRBJ1-2, with 8 bases lining up with TRBD1. The CDR3 has 12 residues. With V trimmed by 5 bases and J by 8 bases, 4 bases remained unmatched. Germline values: CDR1 LNHDA, CDR2 SQIVND (reference sequence). The CDR3 DNA reads as TGTGCCAGTAGTCAGGGGGCGACGGGCTACACCTTC. Its protein product is CASSQGATGYTF.

This clonotype showed up many times. The genes are TRBV28 and TRBJ2-6; D not resolved. Germline V gives CDR1 MDHEN, CDR2 SYDVKM. Trimming shortened V by 7 bases and J by 7 bases, and 11 bases separated the two germline ends. The CDR3 sequence is 13 residues long. CDR3 sequence reads: CASTMGGANVLTF. The CDR3 bases are TGTGCCAGCACTATGGGTGGAGCCAACGTCCTGACTTTC.

This clonotype has ten or more counts. The chain employs TRBV7-8 and TRBJ2-7; D remains ambiguous. The CDR3 is made up of 12 amino acids. Germline CDR1 and CDR2: SGHVS and FQNEAQ. Trimming removed 3 bases at V and 6 bases at J, with 9 bases between. CDR3: CASSLLVPEQYF. The CDR3 region has the DNA TGTGCCAGCAGCTTGCTAGTACCCGAGCAGTACTTC.

This sequence joins TRBV6-1 and TRBJ1-5; D gene unclear. Germline V lookup: CDR1 MNHNS, CDR2 SASEGT. Deletions cut 6 bases from V and 5 bases from J, with 17 bases between. The CDR3 length is 15 residues. The CDR3 loop is CASSHGSGPDQPQHF. CDR3 bases: TGTGCCAGCAGCCACGGTTCAGGACCCGATCAGCCCCAGCATTTT.

This clonotype has only one observation. The chain uses TRBV20-1 and TRBJ2-7; 9 bases match TRBD2. CDR3 length: 15 amino acids. Trimming removed 0 bases from V and 1 base from J; junction bases left unmatched: 4. From germline, CDR1 is DFQATT and CDR2 SNEGSKA (reference sequence). Here the CDR3 reads CSARDVLAGSYEQYF. The CDR3 region has the DNA TGCAGTGCTAGAGATGTCCTAGCGGGGTCCTACGAGCAGTACTTC.

This clonotype was counted many times. The chain uses TRBV2 and TRBJ1-2; no reliable D call. CDR1 SNHLY and CDR2 FYNNEI come from the germline V gene. V gave up 6 bases and J gave up 2 bases, with 13 bases separating them. This CDR3 is 14 amino acids long. The CDR3 reads CASRGQNVNYGYTF. CDR3 DNA sequence: TGTGCCAGCAGGGGCCAAAATGTAAACTATGGCTACACCTTC.

This clonotype was detected ten times or more. This chain connects TRBV6-5 to TRBJ2-2, with D perhaps matching TRBD2 (6 bases). The germline V gene has CDR1 MNHEY and CDR2 SVGAGI. CDR3 length: 15 residues. V dropped 1 base and J dropped 6 bases, with 12 bases sitting between them. The CDR3 sequence: CASSYWGVQAGELFF. CDR3 DNA sequence: TGTGCCAGCAGTTACTGGGGGGTGCAGGCCGGGGAGCTGTTTTTT.

Details on this clonotype: Given a much more abundant clone one base away, this may be a read error. The V gene is TRBV19, the J gene TRBJ2-4; TRBD2 matches at 8 bases. The germline gives CDR1 LNHDA, CDR2 SQIVND (reference sequence). The CDR3 spans 18 residues. Here the CDR3 reads CASSRDSGTNPAINIQYF. The CDR3 DNA follows: TGTGCCAGTAGTAGAGATAGCGGGACCAACCCGGCCATAAACATTCAGTACTTC.

This clonotype was seen repeatedly, ten times or more. The chain uses TRBV6-1 and TRBJ2-7; D unresolved. V lost 6 bases to trimming and J lost 2 bases, with 5 bases between them. The CDR3 sequence is 11 residues long. Germline-derived CDR1 and CDR2 are MNHNS and SASEGT. CDR3 nucleotide sequence: TGTGCCAGCAGCACACCCTACGAGCAGTACTTC. It is translated as CASSTPYEQYF.

This clonotype occurred many times. The chain links TRBV11-2 to TRBJ2-7; 11 bases align to TRBD1. V shed 4 bases and J 3 bases; nucleotides not matched to a gene: 5. CDR1 SGHAT and CDR2 FQNNGV come from the germline V gene. The CDR3 covers 15 residues. The CDR3 DNA follows: TGTGCCAGCAGCTCCGAGGACAGGGGGCTCTACGAGCAGTACTTC. It codes for CASSSEDRGLYEQYF.

The chain is built from TRBV5-6 and TRBJ2-1; 7 bases map to TRBD2. V lost 4 bases to trimming and J lost 6 bases; unmatched junction nucleotides: 10. Germline V lookup: CDR1 SGHDT, CDR2 YYEEEE. The CDR3 runs to 15 residues. The CDR3 loop reads CASSRTREVSNEQFF. CDR3 in DNA: TGTGCCAGCAGCAGGACCCGGGAGGTCTCCAATGAGCAGTTCTTC.

This chain connects TRBV6-2 or TRBV6-3 to TRBJ1-2; D unclear. CDR1 is MNHEY, CDR2 SVGEGT, per germline. The V gene lost 8 bases and the J gene lost 6 bases, with 19 bases spanning the gap. The CDR3 covers 14 residues. The CDR3 sequence: CASCIVASTNGYTF. The DNA of the CDR3 is TGTGCCAGCTGCATAGTGGCCTCCACGAATGGCTACACCTTC.

In its sample, this clonotype was seen many times. This chain joins TRBV12-3 or TRBV12-4 and TRBJ2-5; perhaps TRBD1 as D (6 bases). This CDR3 has 13 amino acids. Trimming removed 5 bases at V and 3 bases at J, with 10 bases between. CDR3 loop: CASSRQDEETQYF. The CDR3 region has the DNA TGTGCCAGCAGTAGACAGGATGAAGAGACCCAGTACTTC.

The V gene is TRBV27, the J gene TRBJ2-7; unclear D gene. The CDR3 consists of 14 residues. The germline V gene has CDR1 MNHEY and CDR2 SMNVEV (reference sequence). Deletions cut 2 bases from V and 6 bases from J, with 14 bases between. The chain's CDR3 is CASSLGRGVPEQYF. CDR3 sequence (DNA): TGTGCCAGCAGTTTAGGAAGAGGAGTACCCGAGCAGTACTTC.

This clonotype was seen ten or more times. The chain is built from TRBV28 and TRBJ1-5; the D is unclear. Germline assignment: CDR1 MDHEN and CDR2 SYDVKM. With 6 bases removed from V and 6 bases from J, the gap between germline ends came to 18 bases. The length of the CDR3 is 15 residues. CDR3 coding DNA: TGTGCCAGCAGCTCACACGGGTCCGGGTTTCAGCCCCAGCATTTT. Translated: CASSSHGSGFQPQHF.

In its sample, this clonotype was seen many times. The chain is built from TRBV20-1 and TRBJ1-2; 9 positions agree with TRBD1. The CDR3 sequence is 13 residues long. Trimming cost V 7 bases and J 11 bases; bases outside gene matches: 14. Germline CDR1 reads DFQATT; CDR2 reads SNEGSKA (reference sequence). CDR3 sequence reads: CSVSHNGQGSYTF. The CDR3 DNA is TGCAGTGTATCACATAACGGACAGGGGTCGTACACCTTC.

This clonotype was seen repeatedly, ten times or more. The chain combines TRBV27 with TRBJ1-5; 8 positions agree with TRBD1. The CDR3 spans 14 residues. CDR1 is MNHEY, CDR2 SMNVEV, per germline (reference sequence). The ends lost 6 bases at V and 3 bases at J; junction bases unmatched: 4. CDR3 residues: CASRPGQVNQPQHF. CDR3 DNA: TGTGCCAGCAGACCGGGACAGGTCAATCAGCCCCAGCATTTT.

This clonotype has more than one count but fewer than ten. The CDR3 here is CASRSGGYSGNTIYF. Here the CDR3 DNA reads TGTGCCAGCCGGTCCGGGGGATACTCTGGAAACACCATATATTTT. The chain combines TRBV6-1 with TRBJ1-3; maybe TRBD1 (5 bases). V lost 8 bases to trimming and J lost 0 bases, with 14 bases between them. CDR3 size: 15 residues. Germline V CDR1 and CDR2: MNHNS, SASEGT.

As regards this clonotype: One end of the junction varies from germline; a read error may be responsible. V gene TRBV11-2 combines with J gene TRBJ2-2; perhaps D is TRBD1 or TRBD2 (5 bases each). The germline CDR1 and CDR2 sequences are SGHAT and FQNNGV. CDR3 length equals 15 residues. CDR3 coding DNA: TGTGCCAGCAGATCTCTAGCCTCGGGGACCGTGGAGCTGTTGTTT. Translating it yields CASRSLASGTVELLF.

This clonotype was detected many times. The chain combines TRBV12-5 with TRBJ2-5; D gene uncertain. The CDR3 sequence is 13 residues long. V lost 1 base and J 7 bases, leaving 10 bases between the germline ends. Looked up from germline, CDR1 is LGHNT and CDR2 is FRNRAP. The CDR3 sequence is CASGLGLVGTQYF. The CDR3 region has the DNA TGTGCTAGTGGTTTGGGACTCGTGGGGACCCAGTACTTC. Drawing the rest from reference TRBV12-5 and TRBJ2-5, the complete variable domain is DARVTQTPRHKVTEMGQEVTMRCQPILGHNTVFWYRQTMMQGLELLAYFRNRAPLDDSGMPKDRFSAEMPDATLATLKIQPSEPRDSAVYFCASGLGLVGTQYFGPGTRLLVL.

This chain connects TRBV2 to TRBJ2-1, with 8 bases fitting TRBD2. Losses at the gene ends were 6 bases for V and 5 bases for J; bases not matched to a gene: 6. This CDR3 is 14 amino acids long. The germline CDR1 and CDR2 sequences are SNHLY and FYNNEI. In nucleotides, the CDR3 is TGTGCCAGCAGGGGAGCGGGAGTCCACAATGAGCAGTTCTTC. Translation: CASRGAGVHNEQFF.

This clonotype has ten or more counts. V usage is TRBV6-2 or TRBV6-3 and J usage is TRBJ2-3; a possible D gene is TRBD2 (5 bases). This CDR3 contains 15 residues. Germline CDR1 and CDR2: MNHEY and SVGEGT. V lost 4 bases to trimming and J lost 3 bases, with 14 bases between them. The CDR3 sequence: CASSSPPGGTDTQYF. The CDR3 coding sequence is TGTGCCAGCAGTTCCCCCCCGGGCGGGACAGATACGCAGTATTTT.

This clonotype was seen ten or more times. This chain connects TRBV2 to TRBJ1-3; D is ambiguous. The CDR3 is made up of 17 amino acids. With 0 bases removed from V and 1 base from J, the gap between germline ends came to 13 bases. Germline loops: CDR1 SNHLY, CDR2 FYNNEI. Here the CDR3 DNA reads TGTGCCAGCAGTGAAGCCTACGGTGGGTCGTCTGGAAACACCATATATTTT. This encodes CASSEAYGGSSGNTIYF.

This clonotype showed up just a few times. CDR3 nucleotide sequence: TGCAGTGTTCTGGGATCGGGCTATAGTTCCTACAATGAGCAGTTCTTC. It specifies CSVLGSGYSSYNEQFF. The J gene is TRBJ2-1, the V gene TRBV20-1; no reliable D call. V was trimmed by 7 bases and J by 1 base, leaving 20 bases between them. CDR1 and CDR2 from the germline V gene are DFQATT and SNEGSKA (reference sequence). The length of the CDR3 is 16 residues.

This clonotype was found many times. The gene calls are TRBV6-6 and TRBJ2-3; 8 nucleotides agree with TRBD2. Germline values: CDR1 MNHNY, CDR2 SVGAGI (reference sequence). The CDR3 contains 16 residues. The trim removed 2 bases at V and 2 bases at J, leaving 6 bases unmatched. In nucleotides, the CDR3 is TGTGCCAGCAGTTACCACCCGGGAGGGCCCACAGATACGCAGTATTTT. Translating gives CASSYHPGGPTDTQYF.